This TCR beta chain was sequenced for a study of blood T cell repertoires in COVID-19 (dated by TCRdb to the early 2020s). For the wider study: Samples from collaborators originated in the United States, Italy and Spain and spanned both the acute and convalescent phases of COVID-19. The repertoires were made available in a free public database intended to serve as a resource for research on the immune response to SARS-CoV-2. Subjects who had been exposed to COVID-19, were actively infected with it, or had recovered from it provided the deeply sampled blood TCRbeta repertoires that made up the dataset. Nearly every sample came with metadata listing a de-identified subject ID, COVID-19 status, age in years and sex. Where available, HLA class I and class II types were taken from metadata supplied by the sample provider and were not determined by assay-based typing. The samples were drawn from the first 160 participants of the ongoing ImmuneRACE study and from 1,254 subjects provided by 6 global collaborators. The prospective study material was composed of cDNA or gDNA derived from T cells, B-cell-depleted T cells, or PBMCs.

As regards this clone: The target of this receptor is not known. One base away there is no much larger clone; base qualities are not given.

V gives up 4 bases and J gives up 4 bases, and the segment between their germline ends measures 11 bases. The germline V gene provides CDR1 SGHTS and CDR2 YDEGEE. Taken from cysteine to phenylalanine, the CDR3 has 13 residues. Just the 39-base CDR3 DNA is kept, in frame starting at base 1. The research as a whole found: How much clinical and demographic metadata was included differed by source and by participant, and the metadata was provided uncurated.

Each collaborating institution followed its own protocols to collect whole blood in K2EDTA tubes. For TCRbeta analysis, collaborator samples were shipped as frozen whole blood, as isolated PBMCs, or as DNA extracted from either sample type. TCRbeta CDR3 regions were amplified from genomic DNA by means of the immunoSEQ Assay, a bias-controlled multiplex PCR. The original methods were these. Within the assay, amplification of reference gene primers was used to estimate how many nucleated cells each sample contained. To quantify the absolute abundance of each unique TCRbeta CDR3 rearrangement, sequence reads were collapsed and filtered. Productive Simpson clonality was computed per sample as the square root of Simpson's diversity index over productive rearrangements. The table was pulled from immuneACCESS by TCRdb, which kept in-frame rearrangements only. Such tables lose some clones; where checked, under half of the loss comes from unresolved V genes, and the rest has no known cause. D and trimming were read from the DNA, whereas the V and J calls and clone size are those reported in that table. This sample holds about 160,000 clones; roughly nine tenths were observed only once. Approximately 2.9% of the sample is held by the ten biggest clonotypes.

Recombination connected TRBV5-8 to TRBJ1-1; no D segment can be confidently identified. The TCR sequence derives from a man aged 60 to 75 with acute or convalescent COVID-19. The sequenced sample consisted of peripheral blood. The DNA reads as follows: TGTGCCAGCAGCATTGCGGGAGGCACTGAAGCTTTCTTT. Its coded protein is CASSIAGGTEAFF.